This T cell receptor beta chain was captured in a study of T cell repertoires in cytomegalovirus infection. Study information: Carrying CMV and the relevant HLA type showed in public TCR beta signatures.

Note on this clonotype: What it binds is unknown.

The CDR3 has 16 amino acids. Per germline, CDR1 SNHLY and CDR2 FYNNEI. The V and J ends lost 6 bases and 4 bases, in that order; junction bases with no gene match: 12. TCRdb re-derived calls from the reads in MiXCR, one entry per CDR3 protein. In the table there are around 100,000 distinct CDR3 sequences, about 30% of which are singletons. The receptor's source is a human donor in good health (CMV status not recorded). Some clones in this sample may be carry-over from other donors' samples. The chain employs TRBV2 and TRBJ1-1; TRBD1 aligns across 9 bases. The specimen was CD8+ T cells from cultured PBMCs, collected from culture after CMV antigen stimulation. The CDR3 coding sequence is TGTGCCAGCAGCCCGACCCGGGACAGGGTGGGCACTGAAGCTTTCTTT. As protein: CASSPTRDRVGTEAFF.